This T cell receptor (beta chain) was identified during a study of long-term antiretroviral therapy in people with HIV. Whole-study findings and limits: Diversity remained lower than transplant donor controls, even though it increased after ART. From about 2003 to 2018, blood was obtained, possibly while participants received older ART regimens.

The assay used was immunoSEQ (version v3.0), run at survey level. Data came from immunoSEQ multiplex PCR; TCRdb stores just in-frame clones and leaves some out. The data show some 28,000 clones, roughly 94% seen once. To note about this clone: Its antigen remains unknown.

Losses at the gene ends were 0 bases for V and 2 bases for J; bases not matched to a gene: 3. From germline, CDR1 is MNHEY and CDR2 SMNVEV (reference sequence). This CDR3 has 16 amino acids. Sequencing was performed on unsorted PBMCs, taken 5.3 years after starting antiretroviral therapy. This sequence was found in a man aged 50-60 years with HIV. The chain uses TRBV27 and TRBJ1-2; 10 bases are a match to TRBD1. Here the CDR3 reads CASSLSQTGGNYGYTF. The DNA of the CDR3 is TGTGCCAGCAGTTTATCTCAGACAGGGGGCAACTATGGCTACACCTTC.